This T cell receptor (beta chain) was observed in a study of identical twins. Concerning this clonotype: Its antigen remains unidentified.

There are 16 residues in the CDR3. V was clipped by 3 bases and J by 7 bases, with 22 bases between them. One entry per CDR3 protein, called by TCRdb with MiXCR from the 5' RACE reads. This table has roughly 250,000 distinct CDR3 sequences, roughly 7% appearing once. Every one of the donors was a healthy Caucasian. Study results and caveats: Beta out-of-frame sequences displayed a weaker excess of sharing between twins. Sequences that were out-of-frame, alpha and twin-shared displayed an excess of low generation probability.

These records were also assigned to another study, of yellow fever vaccine responses in identical twins.

This TCR derives from a woman aged 18-35 years in good health. Sequencing was performed on memory (CD45RO+) T cells sorted from blood. This sequence joins TRBV12-3 or TRBV12-4 and TRBJ2-7; tentative D call: TRBD1 (5 bases). The CDR3 spells CASSLWTLEETGEQYF. In DNA, the CDR3 is TGTGCCAGCAGTTTGTGGACGTTAGAAGAAACAGGAGAGCAGTACTTC.